Listed below are T cell receptor beta chains from one sample, sequenced in a study of T-cell memory formation after mild COVID-19. TCRdb ran MiXCR on the 5' RACE reads and lists one entry per CDR3 protein. The sample has a few hundred thousand distinct CDR3 sequences, roughly 20% seen once; the top ten hold 8.4%. The sample was PBMCs or a T cell subset sorted from them (not recorded which). These receptors originate from an adult woman who had mild COVID-19 (a few samples of this study predate the infection). Cell type and time point are not known. Both conserved end residues are trimmed from each CDR3. Each record gives: clone size, D gene, V gene, J gene, CDR3 length, CDR3 protein. A D gene is named only where the DNA matches it firmly. Some rows have no size entry. The others give once, few or many, or a class for an expanded clone.

clone size: few; D gene: TRBD1; V gene: TRBV5-6; J gene: TRBJ2-1; CDR3 length: 13; CDR3 protein: ASSLVSQGVNEQF
clone size: NA; D gene: NA; V gene: TRBV24-1; J gene: TRBJ2-1; CDR3 length: 17; CDR3 protein: ATSDLRQRTPAGYNEQF
clone size: few; D gene: TRBD1; V gene: TRBV7-9; J gene: TRBJ2-1; CDR3 length: 10; CDR3 protein: ATGQGEGEQF
clone size: NA; D gene: TRBD2; V gene: TRBV4-1; J gene: TRBJ2-7; CDR3 length: 14; CDR3 protein: ASSQATSGGLYEQY
clone size: few; D gene: NA; V gene: TRBV19; J gene: TRBJ2-1; CDR3 length: 12; CDR3 protein: ASRSIPPSYEQF
clone size: NA; D gene: TRBD1; V gene: TRBV2; J gene: TRBJ2-7; CDR3 length: 12; CDR3 protein: ASSPDRGGDEQY
clone size: NA; D gene: NA; V gene: TRBV24-1; J gene: TRBJ2-2; CDR3 length: 13; CDR3 protein: ATDSGTANTGELF
clone size: NA; D gene: NA; V gene: TRBV7-9; J gene: TRBJ2-2; CDR3 length: 14; CDR3 protein: ASSSDRDSNTGELF
clone size: NA; D gene: TRBD1; V gene: TRBV29-1; J gene: TRBJ1-1; CDR3 length: 13; CDR3 protein: SVIPAQGANTEAF
clone size: NA; D gene: TRBD1; V gene: TRBV30; J gene: TRBJ2-3; CDR3 length: 13; CDR3 protein: AWGAGGRDQDTQY
clone size: NA; D gene: NA; V gene: TRBV11-2; J gene: TRBJ2-7; CDR3 length: 11; CDR3 protein: ASSLGLPGEQY
clone size: NA; D gene: NA; V gene: TRBV20-1; J gene: TRBJ2-3; CDR3 length: 12; CDR3 protein: SARRTASTDTQY
clone size: NA; D gene: NA; V gene: TRBV15; J gene: TRBJ2-5; CDR3 length: 16; CDR3 protein: ATSRTLGMSAGWETQY
clone size: few; D gene: TRBD1; V gene: TRBV29-1; J gene: TRBJ2-3; CDR3 length: 13; CDR3 protein: SVEDLGQRGYTQY
clone size: NA; D gene: TRBD1; V gene: TRBV12-3/TRBV12-4; J gene: TRBJ1-5; CDR3 length: 13; CDR3 protein: ASTGQGLSNQPQH
clone size: NA; D gene: TRBD2; V gene: TRBV11-2; J gene: TRBJ2-3; CDR3 length: 13; CDR3 protein: ASSSLAGGRDTQY
clone size: few; D gene: TRBD1; V gene: TRBV12-5; J gene: TRBJ2-3; CDR3 length: 15; CDR3 protein: ASGLAPRTGEADTQY
clone size: few; D gene: NA; V gene: TRBV5-1; J gene: TRBJ2-3; CDR3 length: 13; CDR3 protein: ASSFRDGGPDTQY
clone size: NA; D gene: TRBD1; V gene: TRBV9; J gene: TRBJ1-1; CDR3 length: 11; CDR3 protein: ASSPRTGAEAF
clone size: few; D gene: TRBD1; V gene: TRBV6-2/TRBV6-3; J gene: TRBJ2-7; CDR3 length: 13; CDR3 protein: ASSPSPGQDYEQY
clone size: NA; D gene: NA; V gene: TRBV3-1; J gene: TRBJ2-4; CDR3 length: 13; CDR3 protein: ASSPSPGTGNIQY
clone size: few; D gene: NA; V gene: TRBV5-1; J gene: TRBJ1-6; CDR3 length: 14; CDR3 protein: ASSLEEGHYNSPLH
clone size: NA; D gene: NA; V gene: TRBV7-2; J gene: TRBJ2-5; CDR3 length: 13; CDR3 protein: ASSLVPRLGETQY
clone size: few; D gene: NA; V gene: TRBV6-4; J gene: TRBJ2-2; CDR3 length: 12; CDR3 protein: ASGRDGNTGELF
clone size: few; D gene: NA; V gene: TRBV12-3/TRBV12-4; J gene: TRBJ1-2; CDR3 length: 13; CDR3 protein: ASSFQAGVNYGYT
clone size: NA; D gene: NA; V gene: TRBV2; J gene: TRBJ2-1; CDR3 length: 11; CDR3 protein: ASSDGSYPEQF
clone size: NA; D gene: NA; V gene: TRBV2; J gene: TRBJ2-3; CDR3 length: 13; CDR3 protein: ASWSQGYRADTQY
clone size: many; D gene: TRBD2; V gene: TRBV5-6; J gene: TRBJ2-1; CDR3 length: 14; CDR3 protein: ASSFPSGRRNNEQF
clone size: NA; D gene: TRBD1; V gene: TRBV30; J gene: TRBJ2-7; CDR3 length: 11; CDR3 protein: AWSAGQDYEQY
clone size: few; D gene: NA; V gene: TRBV3-1; J gene: TRBJ1-2; CDR3 length: 14; CDR3 protein: ASSQGSTAANYGYT
clone size: NA; D gene: NA; V gene: TRBV24-1; J gene: TRBJ2-3; CDR3 length: 12; CDR3 protein: ATSGGLRTDTQY
clone size: few; D gene: NA; V gene: TRBV18; J gene: TRBJ2-3; CDR3 length: 14; CDR3 protein: ASSPQGRGRTDTQY
clone size: NA; D gene: NA; V gene: TRBV30; J gene: TRBJ1-5; CDR3 length: 13; CDR3 protein: AWSLRLELDQPQH
clone size: NA; D gene: NA; V gene: TRBV19; J gene: TRBJ1-5; CDR3 length: 12; CDR3 protein: ASSIRVNNQPQH
clone size: NA; D gene: NA; V gene: TRBV6-5; J gene: TRBJ1-2; CDR3 length: 13; CDR3 protein: ASSYSGLLNYGYT
clone size: NA; D gene: NA; V gene: TRBV5-1; J gene: TRBJ2-7; CDR3 length: 9; CDR3 protein: ASRSLYEQY
clone size: many; D gene: NA; V gene: TRBV5-1; J gene: TRBJ2-7; CDR3 length: 11; CDR3 protein: ASRSASSYEQY
clone size: few; D gene: TRBD1; V gene: TRBV12-3/TRBV12-4; J gene: TRBJ1-6; CDR3 length: 11; CDR3 protein: ASSLQGASPLH
clone size: NA; D gene: TRBD1; V gene: TRBV2; J gene: TRBJ2-2; CDR3 length: 12; CDR3 protein: ASSSTGVAGELF
clone size: few; D gene: NA; V gene: TRBV15; J gene: TRBJ1-1; CDR3 length: 11; CDR3 protein: ATSRGRGTEAF
clone size: few; D gene: NA; V gene: TRBV5-5; J gene: TRBJ1-2; CDR3 length: 12; CDR3 protein: ASRPWEGGYGYT
clone size: few; D gene: NA; V gene: TRBV4-2; J gene: TRBJ2-7; CDR3 length: 14; CDR3 protein: ASSSETGLQGNEQY
clone size: NA; D gene: TRBD2; V gene: TRBV9; J gene: TRBJ2-1; CDR3 length: 15; CDR3 protein: ASSVVGAGASYNEQF
clone size: many; D gene: NA; V gene: TRBV7-9; J gene: TRBJ2-7; CDR3 length: 10; CDR3 protein: ASSLVGNEQY
clone size: NA; D gene: TRBD2; V gene: TRBV6-5; J gene: TRBJ2-1; CDR3 length: 14; CDR3 protein: ASSRKSGSHYNEQF
clone size: few; D gene: TRBD2; V gene: TRBV20-1; J gene: TRBJ2-7; CDR3 length: 14; CDR3 protein: SANPISGGSRGEQY
clone size: few; D gene: NA; V gene: TRBV13; J gene: TRBJ2-2; CDR3 length: 13; CDR3 protein: ASSPQQGPGRELF
clone size: NA; D gene: NA; V gene: TRBV20-1; J gene: TRBJ1-2; CDR3 length: 12; CDR3 protein: SAIVSGSAHGYT
clone size: few; D gene: NA; V gene: TRBV28; J gene: TRBJ2-3; CDR3 length: 10; CDR3 protein: ASSLRQDTQY
clone size: NA; D gene: NA; V gene: TRBV6-5; J gene: TRBJ2-2; CDR3 length: 13; CDR3 protein: ASSYVGTNTGELF
clone size: NA; D gene: NA; V gene: TRBV7-9; J gene: TRBJ2-4; CDR3 length: 13; CDR3 protein: ASSPRTFSKNIQY